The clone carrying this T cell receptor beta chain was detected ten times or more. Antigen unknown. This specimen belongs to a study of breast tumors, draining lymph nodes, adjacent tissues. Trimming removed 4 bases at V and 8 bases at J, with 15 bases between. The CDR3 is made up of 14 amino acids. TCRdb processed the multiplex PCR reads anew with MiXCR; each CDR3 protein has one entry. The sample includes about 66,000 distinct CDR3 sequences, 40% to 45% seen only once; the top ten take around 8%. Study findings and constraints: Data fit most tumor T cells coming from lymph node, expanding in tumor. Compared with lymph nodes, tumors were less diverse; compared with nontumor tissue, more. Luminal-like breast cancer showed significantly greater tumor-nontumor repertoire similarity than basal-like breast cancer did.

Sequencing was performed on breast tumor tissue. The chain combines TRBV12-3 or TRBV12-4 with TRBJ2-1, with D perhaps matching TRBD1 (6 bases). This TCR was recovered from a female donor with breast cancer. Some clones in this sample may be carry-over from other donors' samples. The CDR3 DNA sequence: TGTGCCAGCAGTTCGGGACAAGCCCCCTATGAGCAGTTCTTC. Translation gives CASSSGQAPYEQFF.